This TCR beta chain was observed in a study of shared clonotypes between healthy human individuals. Deep-level settings were used for running the assay. Original analysis: Sequence data from immunoSEQ were junction-only and lacked quality scores; consequently, filtering differed. This table comes from immunoSEQ multiplex PCR, and its TCRdb copy is limited to in-frame clones, with some not included. The V and J calls and clone size are taken from that table; D and trimming were inferred from the DNA. This repertoire shows some 200,000 clones, approximately 61% found once; its top ten account for over 9.5%. This CDR3 is 15 amino acids long. Trimming took off 0 bases at V and 4 bases at J, with 10 bases between the two ends. Germline loops: CDR1 SGHRS, CDR2 YFSETQ. Details on this clone: The antigen remains undetermined.

Regarding the study as a whole: Estimated richness was generally greater in naive than memory subsets.

The receptor's source is a man aged 25 to 45 in good health. The gene calls are TRBV5-1 and TRBJ2-2, with D uncertain. The sample comprised memory CD4+ T cells sorted from blood. This sample's subset: CD45RA-negative fraction. CDR3 region: CASSLAAGLTGELFF. CDR3 DNA sequence: TGCGCCAGCAGCTTGGCGGCAGGCCTCACCGGGGAGCTGTTTTTT.